A selection of T cell receptor beta chains follows, all from one sample in a study of OX40 agonist ivuxolimab in advanced cancers. Measured with immunoSEQ multiplex PCR; TCRdb has only the in-frame clones, and not every one. The data contain more than 65,000 clones, around 85% of them seen just once; the ten biggest clones take up 5% to 6.5%. The source material was CD4+ or CD8+ T cells sorted from blood, sampled in a trial of the OX40 agonist ivuxolimab. These receptors originate from an adult with an advanced solid tumor such as melanoma, head and neck, liver or kidney cancer. The CDR3 runs from the conserved cysteine through the conserved F or W. A D gene is named only where the DNA matches it firmly. For some rows the clone size is stated as once, few or many, or as a class when expanded; others skip it.

abundance: once
v_gene: TRBV6-6
j_gene: TRBJ2-1
d_gene: TRBD2
CDR3nt: TGTGCCAGCAGTTACCAGGTAGCGGGAGGTAACAATGAGCAGTTCTTC
CDR3aa: CASSYQVAGGNNEQFF

abundance: .
v_gene: TRBV11-3
j_gene: TRBJ2-3
d_gene: TRBD2
CDR3nt: TGTGCCAGCAGCTCCATACTAGCGGGAGAGCCAGATACGCAGTATTTT
CDR3aa: CASSSILAGEPDTQYF

abundance: .
v_gene: TRBV5-4
j_gene: TRBJ1-4
d_gene: TRBD1
CDR3nt: TGTGCCAGCAGCTTGGGGGGTAGGGGGCGCCCTAATGAAAAACTGTTTTTT
CDR3aa: CASSLGGRGRPNEKLFF

abundance: .
v_gene: TRBV7-2
j_gene: TRBJ2-7
d_gene: TRBD1
CDR3nt: TGTGCCAGCAGCTTAGTGACAGGGGGCGTGTACGAGCAGTACTTC
CDR3aa: CASSLVTGGVYEQYF

abundance: .
v_gene: TRBV4-1
j_gene: TRBJ2-7
d_gene: TRBD2
CDR3nt: TGCGCCAGCAGCCAAGATATCTTAGCGGGGGGCCTCCATCCCGAGCAGTACTTC
CDR3aa: CASSQDILAGGLHPEQYF

abundance: .
v_gene: TRBV10-3
j_gene: TRBJ1-6
d_gene: TRBD1
CDR3nt: TGTGCCATCAGGGCCGGGACAGTCAGCTCCTATAATTCACCCCTCCACTTT
CDR3aa: CAIRAGTVSSYNSPLHF

abundance: .
v_gene: TRBV7-2
j_gene: TRBJ2-7
d_gene: .
CDR3nt: TGTGCCAGCAGCTTATGGGGTCCCTCCTACGAGCAGTACTTC
CDR3aa: CASSLWGPSYEQYF

abundance: .
v_gene: TRBV5-1
j_gene: TRBJ2-7
d_gene: .
CDR3nt: TGCGCCAGCAGCTTGGTAACAGGGACCATTGGGGGAAGTGAGCAGTACTTC
CDR3aa: CASSLVTGTIGGSEQYF

abundance: .
v_gene: TRBV2
j_gene: TRBJ2-6
d_gene: .
CDR3nt: TGTGCCAGCAGGCGAGTCTCTGGGGCCAACGTCCTGACTTTC
CDR3aa: CASRRVSGANVLTF

abundance: .
v_gene: TRBV27
j_gene: TRBJ2-1
d_gene: .
CDR3nt: TGTGCCAGCAGTTTGATCAGGGTGAGCTCCTACAATGAGCAGTTCTTC
CDR3aa: CASSLIRVSSYNEQFF

abundance: .
v_gene: TRBV5-1
j_gene: TRBJ2-3
d_gene: .
CDR3nt: TGCGCCAGCAGCACCCGGGCTAGTTTAAGGGCAGATACGCAGTATTTT
CDR3aa: CASSTRASLRADTQYF

abundance: .
v_gene: TRBV30
j_gene: TRBJ1-1
d_gene: .
CDR3nt: TGTGCCTGCTCCGGGGCCGGTGAAGCTTTCTTT
CDR3aa: CACSGAGEAFF

abundance: .
v_gene: TRBV5-1
j_gene: TRBJ2-5
d_gene: .
CDR3nt: TGCGCCAGCAGCTTCGGGCAGAGTGACTACCAAGAGACCCAGTACTTC
CDR3aa: CASSFGQSDYQETQYF

abundance: .
v_gene: TRBV2
j_gene: TRBJ1-1
d_gene: .
CDR3nt: TGTGCCAGCAGGGACGACAGAGGTGAAGCTTTCTTT
CDR3aa: CASRDDRGEAFF

abundance: .
v_gene: TRBV11-3
j_gene: TRBJ2-5
d_gene: TRBD2
CDR3nt: TGTGCCAGCACCCTGGACCCGGCGGGAGGGTTTGAGACCCAGTACTTC
CDR3aa: CASTLDPAGGFETQYF

abundance: medium-sized
v_gene: TRBV2
j_gene: TRBJ2-7
d_gene: .
CDR3nt: TGTGCCAGGGAGTTTGGAAATGAGCAGTACTTC
CDR3aa: CAREFGNEQYF

abundance: .
v_gene: TRBV7-2
j_gene: TRBJ2-7
d_gene: TRBD1
CDR3nt: TGTGCCAGCAGCTTAAGACAGGGAGCCATTTACGAGCAGTACTTC
CDR3aa: CASSLRQGAIYEQYF

abundance: .
v_gene: TRBV28
j_gene: TRBJ2-5
d_gene: .
CDR3nt: TGTGCCAGCAGTTTGTACCAAGAGACCCAGTACTTC
CDR3aa: CASSLYQETQYF